These T cell receptor beta chains were read from a single sample in a study of identical twins. TCRdb re-called the 5' RACE reads with MiXCR, one entry per CDR3 protein. In the table there are roughly 1,500,000 distinct CDR3 sequences, about 32% of which are singletons. Sequencing used cord blood. All receptors derive from a newborn girl in good health. The CDR3 runs from the conserved cysteine through the conserved F or W. A D gene is named only where the DNA matches it firmly. Rows may omit the clone size; those that give it use once, few, many or a size class.

>14|TRBV20-1|TRBJ1-5|-|TRBD1
TGCAGTGCCCCAGGACAGGGTAGCAATCAGCCCCAGCATTTT
CSAPGQGSNQPQHF
>13|TRBV29-1|TRBJ1-2|-|-
TGCAGCGGTGGGGAGGGACGAGGATATGGCTACACCTTC
CSGGEGRGYGYTF
>16|TRBV10-2|TRBJ2-1|few|TRBD2
TGCGCCAGCAGTGAGTCGGCGGGGGGCTCCTACAATGAGCAGTTCTTC
CASSESAGGSYNEQFF
>13|TRBV5-1|TRBJ2-4|many|TRBD2
TGCGCCAGCAGCTTCGCGGGAGAAAACATTCAGTACTTC
CASSFAGENIQYF
>13|TRBV28|TRBJ2-3|few|-
TGTGCCAGCAGTTTATATAGCAGGGCTACGCAGTATTTT
CASSLYSRATQYF
>16|TRBV7-9|TRBJ1-2|few|-
TGTGCCAGCAGCTCAAGCCCAGCTGGCGGTCACTATGGCTACACCTTC
CASSSSPAGGHYGYTF
>15|TRBV6-5|TRBJ1-4|-|TRBD1
TGTGCCAGCAGGCTGGGACAGTCTCTTAATGAAAAACTGTTTTTT
CASRLGQSLNEKLFF
>12|TRBV5-1|TRBJ2-1|many|-
TGCGCCAGCAGCTTGACGGCGACGGAGCAGTTCTTC
CASSLTATEQFF
>14|TRBV7-9|TRBJ1-5|few|-
TGTGCCAGCAGCCCTCGCAGGGACCATCAGCCCCAGCATTTT
CASSPRRDHQPQHF
>14|TRBV7-2|TRBJ2-3|-|-
TGTGCCAGCAGCTTCCGGCCGCCCCCCGGTACGCAGTATTTT
CASSFRPPPGTQYF
>16|TRBV28|TRBJ2-1|-|TRBD2
TGTGCCAGCAGAGTCGGGGGGAACGTCCCCCTCAATGAGCAGTTCTTC
CASRVGGNVPLNEQFF
>15|TRBV21-1|TRBJ1-2|-|-
TGTGCCAGCAGCAAAGGTAGCTTCAGCGGCTATGGCTACACCTTC
CASSKGSFSGYGYTF
>13|TRBV5-1|TRBJ1-4|-|-
TGCGCCAGCACCCGGGACAATAATGAAAAACTGTTTTTT
CASTRDNNEKLFF
>15|TRBV5-5|TRBJ2-1|few|-
TGTGCCAGCAGCTTGTTCTGGGTCTCCTACAATGAGCAGTTCTTC
CASSLFWVSYNEQFF
>14|TRBV12-3/TRBV12-4|TRBJ1-6|-|-
TGTGCCAGCAGTTTCAATAATGGGGGTTCACCCCTCCACTTT
CASSFNNGGSPLHF
>16|TRBV5-1|TRBJ2-5|many|TRBD2
TGCGCCAGCAGCGATGGACTAGCGGGTTATGGAGAGACCCAGTACTTC
CASSDGLAGYGETQYF
>12|TRBV20-1|TRBJ2-3|few|-
TGCAGTGCTCCCCCCTGGGCAGATACGCAGTATTTT
CSAPPWADTQYF
>15|TRBV28|TRBJ1-6|-|-
TGTGCCAGCAGCCCCACTTCGTCCGGGAATTCACCCCTCCACTTT
CASSPTSSGNSPLHF
>16|TRBV15|TRBJ2-1|-|-
TGTGCCACCAGCAGAGTTTCTTTTAACTCCTACAATGAGCGGTTCTTC
CATSRVSFNSYNERFF
>14|TRBV2|TRBJ1-6|-|TRBD1
TGTGCCAGCAGTACCGGGACAGAAAATTCACCCCCCCACTTT
CASSTGTENSPPHF
>13|TRBV11-2|TRBJ2-7|few|-
TGTGCCAGCAGCAATCTTCGCCTTGAGCAGCAGTACTTC
CASSNLRLEQQYF
>12|TRBV20-1|TRBJ2-3|-|-
TGCAGTGCTAGAGGACTCATAGATACGCAGTATTTT
CSARGLIDTQYF
>15|TRBV28|TRBJ2-7|few|TRBD1
TGTGCCAGCACCCCGATTGGGGACAGATCCTACGAGCAGTACTTC
CASTPIGDRSYEQYF
>17|TRBV12-3/TRBV12-4|TRBJ2-1|few|TRBD2
TGTGCCAGCAGTTTACTGGGGACCGGGGGGACCTACAATGAGCAGTTCTTC
CASSLLGTGGTYNEQFF
>16|TRBV20-1|TRBJ2-1|few|TRBD1
TGCAGTGCTCTTAGCCCGACAGGGATCTCCTACAATGAGCAGTTCTTC
CSALSPTGISYNEQFF
>14|TRBV2|TRBJ2-1|-|TRBD2
TGTGCCAGCCCCCGACTAGCGGGAGACAATGAGCAGTTCTTC
CASPRLAGDNEQFF
>12|TRBV3-1|TRBJ2-3|many|-
TGTGCCAGCAGCCAAGCCACAGATACGCAGTATTTT
CASSQATDTQYF
>12|TRBV29-1|TRBJ2-7|-|-
TGCAGCGTTACGACAGTTACCTACGAGCAGTACTTC
CSVTTVTYEQYF
>15|TRBV15|TRBJ2-2|-|-
TGTGCCACCAGCAGAGACAGGGCGTCCACCGGGGAGCTGTTTTTT
CATSRDRASTGELFF
>13|TRBV7-2|TRBJ2-3|-|-
TGTGCCAGCAGCTTCCTAGTCGTAGATACGCAGTATTTT
CASSFLVVDTQYF
>17|TRBV7-9|TRBJ2-3|-|TRBD2
TGTGGCAGCAGCGACGCCGGGACTAGCGGGAGTTCACATACGCAGTATTTT
CGSSDAGTSGSSHTQYF
>15|TRBV29-1|TRBJ2-3|once|TRBD2
TGCAGCGTTGTGCATAGCGGGAGCGGGGGAGATACGCAGTATTTT
CSVVHSGSGGDTQYF
>16|TRBV20-1|TRBJ1-5|-|TRBD1
TGCAGTGCTAGTGGGACAGTTCTCTTTAGCAATCAGCCCCAGCATTTT
CSASGTVLFSNQPQHF
>13|TRBV28|TRBJ1-2|few|-
TGTGCCAGCAGCTCTTATGGGGGGTATGGCTACACCTTC
CASSSYGGYGYTF
>15|TRBV5-5|TRBJ2-1|-|-
TGTGCCAGCAGCTTGGTAAGCGACTCCTACAATGAGCAGTTCTTC
CASSLVSDSYNEQFF
>15|TRBV28|TRBJ2-5|-|TRBD2
TGTGCCAGCAGTTTATTTACTAGCGGCCAAGAGACCCAGTACTTC
CASSLFTSGQETQYF
>14|TRBV28|TRBJ2-4|-|-
TGTGCCAGCAACCGGAGGAGGGCCAAAAACATTCAGTACTTC
CASNRRRAKNIQYF
>18|TRBV7-2|TRBJ2-3|-|-
TGTGCCAGCAGCTTAGTTGGGGGCCGGTTTGGGAGCACAGATACGCAGTATTTT
CASSLVGGRFGSTDTQYF
>15|TRBV7-9|TRBJ2-7|-|-
TGTGCCAGCAGCGGAGAAGGTTATCGAACCTACGAGCAGTACTTC
CASSGEGYRTYEQYF
>17|TRBV28|TRBJ1-2|-|-
TGTGCCAGCAGCCCTTCCGGGGCAGGGCCAGCTAACTATGGCTACACCTTC
CASSPSGAGPANYGYTF
>14|TRBV13|TRBJ2-7|few|TRBD1
TGTGCCAGCAGCATGACAGGGCCTCCCTACGAGCAGTACTTC
CASSMTGPPYEQYF
>13|TRBV20-1|TRBJ2-3|-|-
TGCAGTGCTACTGTAGCGGGCACAGATACGCAGTATTTT
CSATVAGTDTQYF
>14|TRBV6-1|TRBJ2-7|-|TRBD1
TGTGCCAGCCGCCAGGGACAGGTTACCTACGAGCAGTACTTC
CASRQGQVTYEQYF
>14|TRBV7-2|TRBJ2-7|-|TRBD1
TGTGCCAGCAGCATTACCGGGACAGAGTACGAGCAGTACTTC
CASSITGTEYEQYF
>15|TRBV20-1|TRBJ2-1|few|-
TGCAGTGCTGTAGGGACTCACGTCACGTACAATGAGCAGTTCTTC
CSAVGTHVTYNEQFF
>12|TRBV28|TRBJ1-5|-|-
TGTGCCAGTAATCAGGGAAATCAGCCCCAGCATTTT
CASNQGNQPQHF
>13|TRBV29-1|TRBJ2-5|few|TRBD1
TGCAGCGTTGTTCGGACAGGGGTCGAGACCCAGTACTTC
CSVVRTGVETQYF
>16|TRBV19|TRBJ1-1|-|TRBD1
TGTGCCAGTAGTATAGTATGGACAGGGTGGAACACTGAAGCTTTCTTT
CASSIVWTGWNTEAFF
>15|TRBV28|TRBJ1-2|few|-
TGTGCCAGCAGTTTAGGTGTCAGCAGCGGGTATGGCTACACCTTC
CASSLGVSSGYGYTF
>14|TRBV24-1|TRBJ2-7|-|-
TGTGCCACCAGTGATGCTAAGACCTACAATGAGCAGTACTTC
CATSDAKTYNEQYF
>13|TRBV6-1|TRBJ1-2|many|TRBD1
TGTGCCAGCAGTGAAGGGACAGGGTATGGCTACACCTTC
CASSEGTGYGYTF
>17|TRBV7-2|TRBJ2-7|-|TRBD2
TGTGCCGGCAGCCCCCTCTTGGGGGTAGCGGGAGGCTACGAGCAGTACTTC
CAGSPLLGVAGGYEQYF
>21|TRBV11-1|TRBJ1-5|few|TRBD1
TGTGCCAGCAGCTTTGGAGTGGTGACAGGGGCCCATCGGGAGAGCAATCAGCCCCAGCATTTT
CASSFGVVTGAHRESNQPQHF
>13|TRBV7-9|TRBJ2-1|few|-
TGTGCCAGCAGCGTACCGCCGGTAGGTGAGCAGTTCTTC
CASSVPPVGEQFF
>13|TRBV9|TRBJ2-1|-|TRBD1
TGTGCCAGCAGCGTAGACCAGGGGGATGAGCAGTTCTTC
CASSVDQGDEQFF
>11|TRBV20-1|TRBJ2-3|few|-
TGCAGTGCTACCAATGAAGATACGCAGTATTTT
CSATNEDTQYF
>12|TRBV10-3|TRBJ2-5|-|-
TGTGCCATCGGTGGGGTCTCCAATGAGCAGTACTTC
CAIGGVSNEQYF
>15|TRBV11-2|TRBJ2-2|-|-
TGTGCCAGCAGCCCGCGGACAGCACCAGGCCGGGAGCTGTTTTTT
CASSPRTAPGRELFF
>13|TRBV20-1|TRBJ1-2|-|TRBD1
TGCAGTGCTAAGGCCAGGGGGCCGGGGGGCTACACCTTC
CSAKARGPGGYTF
>16|TRBV10-3|TRBJ2-3|few|TRBD1
TGTGCCATCAGTGATTGGAACAGGGGGAGGACAGATACGCAGTATTTT
CAISDWNRGRTDTQYF